Listed below are T cell receptor beta chains from one sample, sequenced in a study of CD8+CD57+ T cells in acquired aplastic anemia. From the reads, TCRdb called clonotypes with MiXCR, one entry per CDR3 protein. The sample includes roughly 50,000 distinct CDR3 sequences, about two thirds seen only once; the top ten take around a third. The sequenced material came from sorted CD4+, CD8+, or CD8+CD57+ T cells (not recorded which) from PBMCs. These TCRs come from a human donor in good health, serving as a control. The CDR3 runs from the conserved cysteine through the conserved F or W. Clone size is stated in some rows and not others, as once, few, many or a class when expanded.

v_call	clone_size	j_call	cdr3_aa
TRBV19	NA	TRBJ2-5	CASSRRETQYF
TRBV10-3	once	TRBJ2-5	CAINQGGETQYF
TRBV6-4	many	TRBJ2-2	CASSDNRVHTGELFF
TRBV7-6	NA	TRBJ2-7	CASSLATGYEQYF
TRBV20-1	NA	TRBJ2-1	CSARLDRVNEQFF
TRBV20-1	NA	TRBJ1-1	CSAAGTANTEAFF
TRBV7-2	few	TRBJ2-3	CASSLAGGSSTDTQYF
TRBV6-1	medium-sized	TRBJ1-6	CASSERTADNSPLHF
TRBV24-1	NA	TRBJ2-7	CASSSRDRAPYEQYF
TRBV2	NA	TRBJ1-2	CASSEGTVKYGYTF
TRBV19	NA	TRBJ1-1	CASSRQSQAFF